This TCR beta chain was recovered during a study of T cell repertoires in ileal Crohn's disease. Looking at the study overall: From the surgical specimen's inflamed ileum, biopsies were taken as M0.

There are 16 residues in the CDR3. Looked up from germline, CDR1 is SNHLY and CDR2 is FYNNEI. V was clipped by 6 bases and J by 5 bases; unmatched bases: 15. Produced via immunoSEQ multiplex PCR; TCRdb's table is partial and in-frame only. The sample yields around 9,700 clones, around 87% seen once. Noted time point: inflamed ileum from the surgical specimen. The sequence came from an adult with Crohn's disease. The sequencing sample was made of ileal tissue. This sequence joins TRBV2 and TRBJ2-7; 8 nucleotides agree with TRBD1. CDR3 loop: CASSATLDRVGDEQYF. The CDR3 bases are TGTGCCAGCAGCGCGACCTTGGACAGGGTAGGGGACGAGCAGTACTTC.